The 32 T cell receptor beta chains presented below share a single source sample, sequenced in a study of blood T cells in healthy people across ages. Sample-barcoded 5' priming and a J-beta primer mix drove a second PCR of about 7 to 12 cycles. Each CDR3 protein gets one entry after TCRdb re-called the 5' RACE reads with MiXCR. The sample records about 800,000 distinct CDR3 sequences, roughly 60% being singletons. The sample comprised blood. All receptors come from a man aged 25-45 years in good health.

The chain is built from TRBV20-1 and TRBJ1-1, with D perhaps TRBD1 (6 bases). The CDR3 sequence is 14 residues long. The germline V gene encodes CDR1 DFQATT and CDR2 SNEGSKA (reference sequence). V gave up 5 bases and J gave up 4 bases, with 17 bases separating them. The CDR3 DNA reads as TGCAGTGCTGCGGGACAAACGGAGGGCACTGAAGCTTTCTTT. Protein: CSAAGQTEGTEAFF.

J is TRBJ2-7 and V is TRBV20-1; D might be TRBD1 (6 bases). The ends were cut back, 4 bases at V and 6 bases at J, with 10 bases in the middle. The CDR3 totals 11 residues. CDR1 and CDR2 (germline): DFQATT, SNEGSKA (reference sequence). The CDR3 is CSANQGSEQYF. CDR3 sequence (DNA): TGCAGTGCTAATCAGGGGAGCGAGCAGTACTTC.

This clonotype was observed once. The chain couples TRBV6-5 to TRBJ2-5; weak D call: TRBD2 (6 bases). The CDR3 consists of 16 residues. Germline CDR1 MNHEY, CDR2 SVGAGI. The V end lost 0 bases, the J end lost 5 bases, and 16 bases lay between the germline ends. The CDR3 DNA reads TGTGCCAGCAGTTACTCGCGGGGTGGTGGATTGGAGACCCAGTACTTC. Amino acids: CASSYSRGGGLETQYF.

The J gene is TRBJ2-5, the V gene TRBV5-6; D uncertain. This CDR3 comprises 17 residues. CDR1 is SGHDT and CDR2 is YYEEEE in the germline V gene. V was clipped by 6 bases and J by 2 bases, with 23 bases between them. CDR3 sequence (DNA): TGTGCCAGCATCACTTGGCTAGTATCCGCGGCTCAAGAGACCCAGTACTTC. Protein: CASITWLVSAAQETQYF.

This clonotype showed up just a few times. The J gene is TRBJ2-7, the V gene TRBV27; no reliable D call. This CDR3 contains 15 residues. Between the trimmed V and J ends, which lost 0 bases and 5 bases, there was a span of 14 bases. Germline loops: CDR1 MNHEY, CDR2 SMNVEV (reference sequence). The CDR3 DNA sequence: TGTGCCAGCAGTTTATCCCTACTTAATCCCCACGAGCAGTACTTC. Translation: CASSLSLLNPHEQYF.

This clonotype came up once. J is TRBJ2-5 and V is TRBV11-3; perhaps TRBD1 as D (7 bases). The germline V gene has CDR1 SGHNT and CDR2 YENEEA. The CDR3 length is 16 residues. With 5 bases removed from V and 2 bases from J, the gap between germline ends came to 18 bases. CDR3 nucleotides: TGTGCCAGCAGCCAAGGGACTGGGACAGTTCAAGAGACCCAGTACTTC. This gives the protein CASSQGTGTVQETQYF.

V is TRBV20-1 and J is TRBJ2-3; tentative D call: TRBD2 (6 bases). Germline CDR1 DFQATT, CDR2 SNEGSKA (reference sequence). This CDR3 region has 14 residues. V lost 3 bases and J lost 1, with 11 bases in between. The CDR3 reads CSASSASGTDTQYF. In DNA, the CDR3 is TGCAGTGCTAGTTCGGCTAGCGGCACAGATACGCAGTATTTT.

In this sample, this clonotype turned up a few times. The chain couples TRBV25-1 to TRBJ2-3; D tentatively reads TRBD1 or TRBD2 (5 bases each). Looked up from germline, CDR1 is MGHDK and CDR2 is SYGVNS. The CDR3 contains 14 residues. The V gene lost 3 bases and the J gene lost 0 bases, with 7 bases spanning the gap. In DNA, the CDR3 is TGTGCCAGCAGTGATCGGGGCAGCACAGATACGCAGTATTTT. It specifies CASSDRGSTDTQYF.

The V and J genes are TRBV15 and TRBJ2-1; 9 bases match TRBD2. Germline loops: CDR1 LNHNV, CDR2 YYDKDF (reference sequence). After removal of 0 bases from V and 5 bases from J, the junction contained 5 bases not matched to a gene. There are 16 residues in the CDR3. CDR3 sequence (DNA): TGTGCCACCAGCAGAGATCGCGGGAGGGAACACAATGAGCAGTTCTTC. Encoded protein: CATSRDRGREHNEQFF.

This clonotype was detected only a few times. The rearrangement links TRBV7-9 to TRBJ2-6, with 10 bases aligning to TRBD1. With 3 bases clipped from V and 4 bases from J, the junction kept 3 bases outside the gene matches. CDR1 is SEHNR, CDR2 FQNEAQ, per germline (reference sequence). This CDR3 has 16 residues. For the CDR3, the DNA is TGTGCCAGCAGCTTGGGACAGGGGTTAGGGGCCAACGTCCTGACTTTC. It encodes CASSLGQGLGANVLTF.

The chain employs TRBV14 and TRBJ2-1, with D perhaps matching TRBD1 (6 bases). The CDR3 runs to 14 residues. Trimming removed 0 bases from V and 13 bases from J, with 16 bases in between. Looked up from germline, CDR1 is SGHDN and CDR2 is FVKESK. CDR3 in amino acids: CASSQDQDSRLQFF. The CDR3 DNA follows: TGTGCCAGCAGCCAAGATCAGGACAGTAGACTACAGTTCTTC.

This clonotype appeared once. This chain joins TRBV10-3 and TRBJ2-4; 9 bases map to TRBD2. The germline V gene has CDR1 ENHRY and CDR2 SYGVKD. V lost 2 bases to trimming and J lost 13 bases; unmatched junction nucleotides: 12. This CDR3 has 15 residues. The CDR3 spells CAISERAGGPNEQYF. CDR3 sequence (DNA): TGTGCCATCAGTGAGCGGGCGGGAGGGCCTAATGAGCAGTACTTC.

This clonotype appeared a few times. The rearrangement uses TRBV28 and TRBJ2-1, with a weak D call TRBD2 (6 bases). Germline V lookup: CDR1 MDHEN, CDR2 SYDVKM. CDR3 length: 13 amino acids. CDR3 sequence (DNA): TGTGGCCTAGGGACTCCACCCCCCAATGAGCAGTTCTTC. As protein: CGLGTPPPNEQFF.

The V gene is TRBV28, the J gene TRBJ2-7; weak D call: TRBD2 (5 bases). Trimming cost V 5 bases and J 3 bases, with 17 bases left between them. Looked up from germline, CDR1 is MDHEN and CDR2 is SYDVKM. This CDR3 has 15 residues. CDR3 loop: CASSPGEGWNYEQYF. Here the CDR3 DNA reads TGTGCCAGCAGTCCCGGGGAAGGTTGGAACTACGAGCAGTACTTC.

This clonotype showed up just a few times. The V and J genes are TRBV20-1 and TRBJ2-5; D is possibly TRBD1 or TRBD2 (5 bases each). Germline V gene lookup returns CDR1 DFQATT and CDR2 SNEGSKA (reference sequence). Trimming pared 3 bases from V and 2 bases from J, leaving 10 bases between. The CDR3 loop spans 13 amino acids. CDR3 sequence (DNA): TGCAGTGCTAGTGGGGGTGGACAAGAGACCCAGTACTTC. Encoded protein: CSASGGGQETQYF.

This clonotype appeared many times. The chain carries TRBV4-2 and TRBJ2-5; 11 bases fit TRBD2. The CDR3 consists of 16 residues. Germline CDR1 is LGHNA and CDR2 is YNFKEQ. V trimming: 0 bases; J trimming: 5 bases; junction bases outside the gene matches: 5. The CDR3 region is CASSQDVAGGRETQYF. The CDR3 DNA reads TGTGCCAGCAGCCAAGATGTAGCGGGAGGGCGGGAGACCCAGTACTTC.

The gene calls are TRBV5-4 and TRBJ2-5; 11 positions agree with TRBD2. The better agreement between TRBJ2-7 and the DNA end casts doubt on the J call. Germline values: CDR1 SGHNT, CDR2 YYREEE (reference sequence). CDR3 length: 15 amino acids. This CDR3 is CASSLDIAGGPEQYF. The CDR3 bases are TGTGCCAGCAGCTTGGACATAGCGGGAGGGCCCGAGCAGTACTTC.

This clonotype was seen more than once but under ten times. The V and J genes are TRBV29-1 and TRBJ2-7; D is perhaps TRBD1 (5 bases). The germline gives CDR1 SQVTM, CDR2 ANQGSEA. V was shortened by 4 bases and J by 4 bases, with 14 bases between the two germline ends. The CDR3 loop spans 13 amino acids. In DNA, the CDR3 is TGCAGCGTTGGGGGCGCACCGAGGTACGAGCAGTACTTC. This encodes CSVGGAPRYEQYF.

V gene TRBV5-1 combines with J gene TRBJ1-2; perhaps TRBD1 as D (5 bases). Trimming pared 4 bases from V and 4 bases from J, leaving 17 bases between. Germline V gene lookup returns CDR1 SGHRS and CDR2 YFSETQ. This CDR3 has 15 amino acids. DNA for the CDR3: TGCGCCAGCAGCGAATCCGGGACCCCGGGCTATGGCTACACCTTC. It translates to CASSESGTPGYGYTF.

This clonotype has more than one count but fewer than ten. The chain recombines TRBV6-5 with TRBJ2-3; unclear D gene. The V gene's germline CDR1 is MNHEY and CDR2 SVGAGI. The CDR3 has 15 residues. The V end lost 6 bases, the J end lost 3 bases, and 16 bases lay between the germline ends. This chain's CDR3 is CASRPKGGSTDTQYF. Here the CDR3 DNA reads TGTGCCAGCAGACCAAAGGGTGGTTCTACAGATACGCAGTATTTT.

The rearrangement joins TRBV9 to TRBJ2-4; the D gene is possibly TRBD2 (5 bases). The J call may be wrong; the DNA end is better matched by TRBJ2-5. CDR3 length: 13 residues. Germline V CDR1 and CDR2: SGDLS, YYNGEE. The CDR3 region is CASSVSGSETQYF. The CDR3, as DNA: TGTGCCAGCAGCGTTTCGGGATCCGAGACCCAGTACTTC.

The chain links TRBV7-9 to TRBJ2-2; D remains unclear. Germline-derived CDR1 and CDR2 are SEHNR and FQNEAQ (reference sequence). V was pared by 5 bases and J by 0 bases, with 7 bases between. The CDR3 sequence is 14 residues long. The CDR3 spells CASSPYANTGELFF. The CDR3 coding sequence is TGTGCCAGCAGCCCCTATGCGAACACCGGGGAGCTGTTTTTT.

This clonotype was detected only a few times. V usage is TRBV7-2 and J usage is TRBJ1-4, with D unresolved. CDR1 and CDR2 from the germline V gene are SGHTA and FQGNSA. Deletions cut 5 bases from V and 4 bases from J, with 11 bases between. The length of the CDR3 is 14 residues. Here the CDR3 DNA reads TGTGCCAGCAGCCCAAGCTATTATAATGAAAAACTGTTTTTT. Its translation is CASSPSYYNEKLFF.

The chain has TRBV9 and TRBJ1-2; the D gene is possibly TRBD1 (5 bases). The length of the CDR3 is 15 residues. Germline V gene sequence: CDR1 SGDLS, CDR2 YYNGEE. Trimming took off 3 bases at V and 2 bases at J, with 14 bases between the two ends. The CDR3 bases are TGTGCCAGCAGCGCGGGAGGGGTTCGGAACTATGGCTACACCTTC. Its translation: CASSAGGVRNYGYTF.

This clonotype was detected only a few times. The CDR3 DNA follows: TGCGCCAGCAGGGAAGCTAGCGGGAGAGGGGAGCAGTTCTTC. Amino acid sequence: CASREASGRGEQFF. This chain uses TRBV5-1 with TRBJ2-1; 10 nucleotides agree with TRBD2. The CDR3 has 14 amino acids. V shed 5 bases and J 10 bases; nucleotides not matched to a gene: 9. Germline values: CDR1 SGHRS, CDR2 YFSETQ.

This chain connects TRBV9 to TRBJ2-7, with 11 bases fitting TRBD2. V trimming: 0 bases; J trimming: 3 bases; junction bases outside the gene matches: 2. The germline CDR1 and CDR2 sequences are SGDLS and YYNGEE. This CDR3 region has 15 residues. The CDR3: CASSVDGTSGYEQYF. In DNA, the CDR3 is TGTGCCAGCAGCGTAGACGGGACTAGCGGCTACGAGCAGTACTTC.

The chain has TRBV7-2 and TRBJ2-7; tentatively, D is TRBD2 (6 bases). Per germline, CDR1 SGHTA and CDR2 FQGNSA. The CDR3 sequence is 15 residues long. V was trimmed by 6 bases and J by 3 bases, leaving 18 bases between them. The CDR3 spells CASRIDGGGSYEQYF. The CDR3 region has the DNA TGTGCCAGCAGGATAGACGGGGGTGGTAGCTACGAGCAGTACTTC.

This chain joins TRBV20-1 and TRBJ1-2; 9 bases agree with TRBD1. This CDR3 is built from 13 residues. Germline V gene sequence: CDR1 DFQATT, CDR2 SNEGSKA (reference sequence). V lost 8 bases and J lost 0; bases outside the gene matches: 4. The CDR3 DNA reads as TGCAGTATAGACAGGGGGTCTAACTATGGCTACACCTTC. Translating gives CSIDRGSNYGYTF.

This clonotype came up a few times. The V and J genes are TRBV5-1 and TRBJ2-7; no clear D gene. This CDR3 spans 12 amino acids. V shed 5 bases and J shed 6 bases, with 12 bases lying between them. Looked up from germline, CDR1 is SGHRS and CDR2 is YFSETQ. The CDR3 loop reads CASSSGGGEQYF. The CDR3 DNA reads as TGCGCCAGCAGTTCTGGTGGTGGCGAGCAGTACTTC. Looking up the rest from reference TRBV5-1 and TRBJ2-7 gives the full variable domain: KAGVTQTPRYLIKTRGQQVTLSCSPISGHRSVSWYQQTPGQGLQFLFEYFSETQRNKGNFPGRFSGRQFSNSRSEMNVSTLELGDSALYLCASSSGGGEQYFGPGTRLTVT.

The CDR3 bases are TGCAGTGGAGTAGCGGGAGGGCCTGTCGATGAGCAGTTCTTC. Its protein product is CSGVAGGPVDEQFF. The gene calls are TRBV20-1 and TRBJ2-1; TRBD2 matches 11 bases. This CDR3 spans 14 amino acids. V shed 7 bases, J shed 8 bases, and the junction held 10 bases outside the gene matches. Looked up from germline, CDR1 is DFQATT and CDR2 is SNEGSKA (reference sequence).

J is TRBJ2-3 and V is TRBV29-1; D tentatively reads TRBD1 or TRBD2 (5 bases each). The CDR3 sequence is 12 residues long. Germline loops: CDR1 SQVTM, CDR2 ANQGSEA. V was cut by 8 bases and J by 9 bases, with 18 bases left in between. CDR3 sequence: CSPQPVGDTQYF. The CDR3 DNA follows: TGCAGCCCACAACCGGTCGGGGACACGCAGTATTTT.

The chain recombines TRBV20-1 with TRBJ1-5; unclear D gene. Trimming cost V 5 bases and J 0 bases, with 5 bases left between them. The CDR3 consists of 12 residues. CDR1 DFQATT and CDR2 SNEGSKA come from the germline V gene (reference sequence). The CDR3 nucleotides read TGCAGTGCTCAAACTAGCAATCAGCCCCAGCATTTT. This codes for CSAQTSNQPQHF.